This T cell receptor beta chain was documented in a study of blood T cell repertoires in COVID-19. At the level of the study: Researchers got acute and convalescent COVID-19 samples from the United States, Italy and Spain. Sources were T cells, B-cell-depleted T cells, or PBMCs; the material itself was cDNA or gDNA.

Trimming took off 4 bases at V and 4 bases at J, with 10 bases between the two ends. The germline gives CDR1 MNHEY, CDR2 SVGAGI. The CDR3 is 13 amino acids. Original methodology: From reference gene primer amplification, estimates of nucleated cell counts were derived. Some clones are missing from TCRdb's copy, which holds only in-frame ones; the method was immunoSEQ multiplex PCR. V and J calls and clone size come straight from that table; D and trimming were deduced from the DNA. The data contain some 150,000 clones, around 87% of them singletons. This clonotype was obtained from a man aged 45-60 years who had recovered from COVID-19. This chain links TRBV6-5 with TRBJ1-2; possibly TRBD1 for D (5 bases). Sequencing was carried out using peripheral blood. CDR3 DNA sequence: TGTGCCAGCAGTTTCAGGGCCGCCTATGGCTACACCTTC. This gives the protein CASSFRAAYGYTF.